Shown below are 21 T cell receptor beta chains from a single sample sequenced in a study of beta chain features in type 1 diabetes (dated by TCRdb to 2016 to 2019). Their target antigens are unknown. Library generation was performed with the immunoSEQ multiplex PCR assay. The entire amount of isolated RNA was reverse transcribed using the High Capacity cDNA Reverse Transcription Kit, so the sequenced TCRB transcripts were expressed ones. This immuneACCESS table, as held by TCRdb, lists in-frame sequences with V and J called but not all clones. Of the missing ones, under half trace to an unresolved V gene in checked studies; the others have no known cause. The sample table holds 640,000 or so clones, of which over 11% were seen once. The top ten clonotypes cover 0.035% to 0.04% of the sample. Findings and caveats that apply to the study as a whole: In all four CD4+ subsets, TCRB CDR3 length was moderately but significantly shorter in type 1 diabetes patients.

The sequencing sample was made of naive CD4+ T cells from blood. What this sample's cell subset or site label stands for: true naive CD4+ T cells. All receptors derive from a man between 18 and 35 years old with type 1 diabetes.

The table lists this clone with a few counts. The chain employs TRBV13 and TRBJ2-3; the match to TRBD2 covers 13 bases. Germline CDR1 is PRHDT and CDR2 is FYEKMQ (reference sequence). Trimming cost V 5 bases and J 2 bases; bases outside gene matches: 4. This CDR3 has 16 residues. CDR3 sequence (DNA): TGTGCCAGCAGCGAACTAGCGGGAGGGGCCACAGATACGCAGTATTTT. It codes for CASSELAGGATDTQYF.

The J gene is TRBJ2-4, the V gene TRBV5-6; D is unresolved. Germline V gene data show CDR1 as SGHDT and CDR2 as YYEEEE. This CDR3 has 16 amino acids. V was cut by 1 base and J by 15 bases, with 26 bases left in between. As DNA, the CDR3 is TGTGCCAGCAGCTTGAACTTTACGGTGTTGTTGGCTTTTTGGTACTTC. This codes for CASSLNFTVLLAFWYF.

V and J are TRBV6-6 and TRBJ1-5, with 9 bases identical to TRBD1. Germline lookup yields CDR1 MNHNY and CDR2 SVGAGI (reference sequence). The CDR3 length is 15 residues. Germline trimming cut 2 bases from V and 7 bases from J; bases unmatched to any gene: 6. The CDR3 sequence: CASSYRTGESQPQHF. In DNA, the CDR3 is TGTGCCAGCAGTTACCGGACAGGGGAGAGCCAGCCCCAGCATTTT.

CDR3 in DNA: TGTGCCAGCACGTACGGCAGGACAGGGATCGACGAGCAGTACTTC. This gives the protein CASTYGRTGIDEQYF. The chain carries TRBV25-1 and TRBJ2-7; TRBD1 agrees at 8 bases. The CDR3 covers 15 residues. Germline trimming cut 7 bases from V and 5 bases from J; bases unmatched to any gene: 13. CDR1 and CDR2 (germline): MGHDK, SYGVNS.

The gene calls are TRBV7-9 and TRBJ2-7; 8 positions agree with TRBD2. The CDR3 extends over 14 amino acids. V lost 1 base to trimming and J lost 5 bases; unmatched junction nucleotides: 4. From germline, CDR1 is SEHNR and CDR2 FQNEAQ (reference sequence). CDR3 protein: CASSLGLASHEQYF. As DNA, the CDR3 is TGTGCCAGCAGCTTAGGACTAGCGTCCCACGAGCAGTACTTC.

This clone occurred a few times. The V and J genes are TRBV2 and TRBJ1-2, with D unclear. The CDR3 loop spans 13 amino acids. The V end was cut by 1 base, the J end by 4 bases, with 7 bases between. Germline CDR1 reads SNHLY; CDR2 reads FYNNEI. The CDR3, as DNA: TGTGCCAGCAGTGAAGGAGGTACCTATGGCTACACCTTC. Translating gives CASSEGGTYGYTF.

The sample holds a few counts of this clone. The V and J genes are TRBV6-5 and TRBJ2-1, with D unresolved. This CDR3 spans 13 amino acids. The germline CDR1 and CDR2 sequences are MNHEY and SVGAGI. Trimming took off 2 bases at V and 11 bases at J, with 13 bases between the two ends. For the CDR3, the DNA is TGTGCCAGCAGTTACACCCGCTACGGTCAGCAGTTCTTC. Its protein is CASSYTRYGQQFF.

This clone was observed a few times. This rearrangement joins TRBV11-2 to TRBJ2-3, with 8 bases that match TRBD2. From germline, CDR1 is SGHAT and CDR2 FQNNGV. The CDR3 runs 15 residues. V shed 5 bases, J shed 1 base, and the junction held 5 bases outside the gene matches. The DNA of the CDR3 is TGTGCCAGCAGCCTAGCGGGTTCCGGCACAGATACGCAGTATTTT. As protein: CASSLAGSGTDTQYF.

The J gene is TRBJ1-1, the V gene TRBV30; no reliable D call. CDR3 length: 14 residues. Per the germline V gene, CDR1 is GTSNPN and CDR2 is SVGIG (reference sequence). V lost 3 bases, J lost 7 bases, and 18 bases lay in between. In DNA, the CDR3 is TGTGCCTGGAGCCTTCAGTCTCGTTCCAGTGAAGCTTTCTTT. It specifies CAWSLQSRSSEAFF.

This clone was detected a few times. V is TRBV30 and J is TRBJ2-7, with 9 bases identical to TRBD1. Germline values: CDR1 GTSNPN, CDR2 SVGIG (reference sequence). The CDR3 totals 14 residues. After removal of 3 bases from V and 6 bases from J, the junction contained 9 bases not matched to a gene. This CDR3 is CAWSDTGGTFEQYF. CDR3 nucleotides: TGTGCCTGGAGCGACACAGGGGGCACGTTCGAGCAGTACTTC.

The J gene is TRBJ2-7, the V gene TRBV5-4; 8 positions match TRBD1. CDR3 length equals 15 residues. V was pared by 2 bases and J by 2 bases, with 6 bases of the junction left unmatched. Germline values: CDR1 SGHNT, CDR2 YYREEE (reference sequence). CDR3 DNA: TGTGCCAGCAGCTTCCGACAGGGGAATGCCTACGAGCAGTACTTC. Protein product: CASSFRQGNAYEQYF.

This rearrangement joins TRBV10-3 to TRBJ2-1; D unresolved. CDR3 length: 12 amino acids. V was trimmed by 5 bases and J by 10 bases, leaving 12 bases between them. In germline, CDR1 is ENHRY, CDR2 SYGVKD. This chain's CDR3 is CAISSGDREQFF. The CDR3 nucleotides are TGTGCCATCAGTTCTGGGGATAGAGAGCAGTTCTTC.

The V call is TRBV11-1, the J call TRBJ2-7, with 7 bases identical to TRBD1. The CDR3 contains 13 residues. CDR1 SGHAT and CDR2 FQDESV come from the germline V gene (reference sequence). With 7 bases clipped from V and 4 bases from J, the junction kept 7 bases outside the gene matches. CDR3 protein: CASTQGTDYEQYF. The CDR3 nucleotides read TGTGCCAGCACCCAAGGGACAGATTACGAGCAGTACTTC.

This clone has more than one count but fewer than ten. This chain uses TRBV10-3 with TRBJ1-3; D not certain. Looked up from germline, CDR1 is ENHRY and CDR2 is SYGVKD. This CDR3 spans 12 amino acids. V was shortened by 10 bases and J by 0 bases, with 7 bases between the two germline ends. CDR3: CATSGSGNTIYF. In nucleotides, the CDR3 is TGTGCCACCTCAGGCTCTGGAAACACCATATATTTT.

This clone was counted between two and nine times. The same CDR3 can be traced to other DNA sequences in this sample. The gene calls are TRBV30 and TRBJ1-5; TRBD1 matches 7 bases. Per the germline V gene, CDR1 is GTSNPN and CDR2 is SVGIG (reference sequence). The CDR3 consists of 13 residues. The junction had 1 base not matched to a gene; V was cut back by 1 base and J by 4 bases. The CDR3 nucleotides read TGTGCCTGGAGTGAACAGGGGAATCAGCCCCAGCATTTT. Its translation is CAWSEQGNQPQHF.

The chain recombines TRBV4-2 with TRBJ2-7, with D perhaps assigned TRBD1 or TRBD2 (6 bases each). This CDR3 spans 13 amino acids. Deletions cut 3 bases from V and 5 bases from J, with 11 bases between. The V gene's germline CDR1 is LGHNA and CDR2 YNFKEQ. CDR3 nucleotides: TGTGCCAGCAGCCATGCCGGGGGCGACGAGCAGTACTTC. Protein sequence: CASSHAGGDEQYF.

The chain recombines TRBV9 with TRBJ1-4; unclear D gene. CDR3 length equals 15 residues. Germline V gene sequence: CDR1 SGDLS, CDR2 YYNGEE. Trimming took off 0 bases at V and 8 bases at J, with 14 bases between the two ends. The CDR3 coding sequence is TGTGCCAGCAGCGTAGGGGGAAACTATTACGAAAAACTGTTTTTT. Translated, it gives CASSVGGNYYEKLFF.

The J gene is TRBJ2-2, the V gene TRBV7-2; no definite D call. The V gene's germline CDR1 is SGHTA and CDR2 FQGNSA. The CDR3 runs 16 residues. Trimming pared 0 bases from V and 5 bases from J, leaving 13 bases between. As DNA, the CDR3 is TGTGCCAGCAGCTTAGCGGTTCCAGTTCAGACCGGGGAGCTGTTTTTT. This encodes CASSLAVPVQTGELFF.

This clone was seen more than once but under ten times. The chain uses TRBV29-1 and TRBJ1-1, with D unresolved. This CDR3 contains 14 residues. V was pared by 4 bases and J by 3 bases, with 15 bases between. Germline V gene sequence: CDR1 SQVTM, CDR2 ANQGSEA. CDR3: CSVVSLRVDTEAFF. The CDR3 nucleotides are TGCAGCGTTGTAAGCCTAAGGGTTGACACTGAAGCTTTCTTT.

This chain links TRBV10-3 with TRBJ1-2; 11 positions agree with TRBD1. The CDR3 covers 14 residues. The V gene end was trimmed by 8 bases and the J gene end by 3 bases; junction bases not matched to a gene: 5. Germline loops: CDR1 ENHRY, CDR2 SYGVKD. The CDR3: CAIVPGQGDYGYTF. The DNA of the CDR3 is TGTGCCATCGTCCCGGGACAGGGGGACTATGGCTACACCTTC.

This clone was observed a few times. This chain connects TRBV7-3 to TRBJ2-7; no firm D call. The CDR3 runs to 13 residues. Per germline, CDR1 SGHTA and CDR2 FQGTGA. The V end was cut by 2 bases, the J end by 1 base, with 6 bases between. CDR3 nucleotide sequence: TGTGCCAGCAGCTTATGGCCTTCCTACGAGCAGTACTTC. Translated, it gives CASSLWPSYEQYF.